Each of the 5 T cell receptor beta chains below was sequenced from the same sample in a study of blood T cell repertoires in COVID-19. Here immunoSEQ multiplex PCR was the method, and the copy in TCRdb shows in-frame clones only, minus some. This sample has roughly 170,000 clones; around 88% occur once, and the top ten carry about 3.5%. The sequencing sample was made of PBMCs or T cells enriched from blood (not recorded which). These receptors all come from a woman in her forties or fifties in a cohort exposed to, infected with or recovered from COVID-19 (not recorded which).

V is TRBV28 and J is TRBJ2-7, with 7 bases fitting TRBD2. CDR3 size: 15 residues. Trimming at V came to 4 bases and at J to 2 bases, leaving 8 bases not matched to a gene. Germline V gene lookup returns CDR1 MDHEN and CDR2 SYDVKM. The CDR3 reads CASSSPREIAYEQYF. CDR3 nucleotide sequence: TGTGCCAGCAGTTCCCCGCGGGAGATAGCCTACGAGCAGTACTTC.

This sequence joins TRBV2 and TRBJ1-2; tentative D call: TRBD1 (6 bases). The CDR3 runs 15 residues. The V end was cut by 6 bases, the J end by 4 bases, with 18 bases between. Germline values: CDR1 SNHLY, CDR2 FYNNEI. The CDR3 bases are TGTGCCAGCAGGGCCAACAGGGAGCGGATCTATGGCTACACCTTC. Translated, it gives CASRANRERIYGYTF.

This clone came up once. The J gene is TRBJ2-7, the V gene TRBV19; 14 bases align to TRBD2. With V trimmed by 2 bases and J by 7 bases, 7 bases remained unmatched. Germline V gene sequence: CDR1 LNHDA, CDR2 SQIVND (reference sequence). This CDR3 region has 16 residues. CDR3 in amino acids: CASSITGTSGSEEQYF. The CDR3 DNA follows: TGTGCCAGTAGTATAACTGGGACTAGCGGGAGTGAAGAGCAGTACTTC.

The chain couples TRBV25-1 to TRBJ1-6, with TRBD1 matching 9 bases. The CDR3 is 14 residues long. V gave up 6 bases and J gave up 9 bases; unmatched junction bases: 6. The germline gives CDR1 MGHDK, CDR2 SYGVNS. CDR3 nucleotide sequence: TGTGCCAGCAGCCGGACAGGGGATAGTTCACCCCTCCACTTT. This gives the protein CASSRTGDSSPLHF.

J is TRBJ2-2 and V is TRBV9; a possible D gene is TRBD2 (5 bases). CDR1 SGDLS and CDR2 YYNGEE come from the germline V gene. This CDR3 spans 12 amino acids. Trimming pared 3 bases from V and 5 bases from J, leaving 5 bases between. The CDR3 reads CASSGGTGELFF. The CDR3, as DNA: TGTGCCAGCAGCGGAGGGACCGGGGAGCTGTTTTTT.